The T cell receptor (beta chain) described here comes from a study of memory CD4+ T cells and cytomegalovirus serostatus. The sort gate was single viable CD3+CD4+CD8-CD45RO+ cells for memory CD4+ T cells. Serum IgG to CMV pp150, pp28, p38 and p52 defined serostatus. Method: immunoSEQ multiplex PCR; TCRdb's copy keeps in-frame clones and lacks some. The sample consists of about 43,000 clones, roughly 73% of them appearing once. This CDR3 is 16 amino acids long. The V end was cut by 5 bases, the J end by 0 bases, with 14 bases between. CDR1 is SGHTS and CDR2 is YDEGEE in the germline V gene. The rearrangement links TRBV5-8 to TRBJ1-4; tentative D call: TRBD1 (5 bases). The receptor was derived from an adult in good health and CMV-seronegative. The sequenced material came from memory CD4+ T cells from blood. Here the CDR3 reads CASSLGRSATNEKLFF. The CDR3 region has the DNA TGTGCCAGCAGTCTGGGACGCAGCGCAACTAATGAAAAACTGTTTTTT.